The 8 T cell receptor beta chains below come from one sample, sequenced in a study of glioma-infiltrating T cells after dendritic cell vaccination. The time point here: after dendritic cell vaccination, including at tumor progression/relapse. The protocol was immunoSEQ multiplex PCR, while the TCRdb copy is restricted to in-frame clones and leaves out a portion. The sample has approximately 85,000 clones; around 85% are singletons. The sample was blood, taken after dendritic cell vaccination. Source of these receptors: a human donor with glioblastoma.

V usage is TRBV7-9 and J usage is TRBJ2-5; 9 nucleotides match TRBD1. Trimming cost V 5 bases and J 5 bases; bases outside gene matches: 9. The length of the CDR3 is 15 residues. Germline loops: CDR1 SEHNR, CDR2 FQNEAQ (reference sequence). This CDR3 is CASSPGTGHTETQYF. The CDR3 nucleotides read TGTGCCAGCAGCCCCGGGACAGGGCATACGGAGACCCAGTACTTC.

The chain uses TRBV6-1 and TRBJ2-4; 7 nucleotides match TRBD2. Trimming at V came to 3 bases and at J to 6 bases, leaving 8 bases not matched to a gene. The CDR3 runs to 15 residues. CDR1 is MNHNS and CDR2 is SASEGT in the germline V gene. CDR3 sequence: CASSEMAGESNIQYF. CDR3 DNA: TGTGCCAGCAGTGAGATGGCGGGAGAATCAAACATTCAGTACTTC.

The rearrangement uses TRBV6-9 and TRBJ2-3, with TRBD1 matching over 7 bases. The CDR3 contains 15 residues. Germline V CDR1 and CDR2: MNHGY, SVAAGI. With 7 bases clipped from V and 0 bases from J, the junction kept 7 bases outside the gene matches. CDR3 residues: CASTSRGRSTDTQYF. For the CDR3, the DNA is TGTGCCAGCACCTCGAGGGGGCGGAGCACAGATACGCAGTATTTT.

This clone occurred a few times. This chain connects TRBV6-4 to TRBJ2-4, with no clear D. This CDR3 region has 13 residues. V was trimmed by 3 bases and J by 4 bases, leaving 7 bases between them. CDR1 is MRHNA, CDR2 SNTAGT, per germline. The CDR3 here is CASSETRKNIQYF. The CDR3 region has the DNA TGTGCCAGCAGTGAGACTCGGAAAAACATTCAGTACTTC.

This chain links TRBV5-4 with TRBJ2-6; D possibly corresponds to TRBD2 (5 bases). Germline lookup yields CDR1 SGHNT and CDR2 YYREEE (reference sequence). Trimming stripped 2 bases from V and 0 bases from J, with 9 bases between. CDR3 length: 16 amino acids. The CDR3 sequence is CASSFREFSGANVLTF. Here the CDR3 DNA reads TGTGCCAGCAGCTTCCGGGAATTCTCTGGGGCCAACGTCCTGACTTTC.

The rearrangement uses TRBV5-1 and TRBJ2-7, with TRBD2 matching over 11 bases. Unmatched junction bases numbered 6, after V lost 2 bases and J lost 2 bases. The germline gives CDR1 SGHRS, CDR2 YFSETQ. The CDR3 is 16 residues long. CDR3 sequence (DNA): TGCGCCAGCAGCTTACTAGCGGGGGAACCCACCTACGAGCAGTACTTC. The encoded protein is CASSLLAGEPTYEQYF.

This rearrangement joins TRBV9 to TRBJ2-7; 7 bases are a match to TRBD2. CDR3 length equals 14 residues. The germline V gene encodes CDR1 SGDLS and CDR2 YYNGEE. V was clipped by 0 bases and J by 3 bases; unmatched bases: 3. The CDR3 sequence is CASSVGGGFYEQYF. The DNA of the CDR3 is TGTGCCAGCAGCGTAGGCGGGGGTTTCTACGAGCAGTACTTC.

The V and J genes are TRBV6-1 and TRBJ2-5, with D perhaps TRBD1 (5 bases). Germline V gene lookup returns CDR1 MNHNS and CDR2 SASEGT. The CDR3 is made up of 14 amino acids. Trimming shortened V by 4 bases and J by 5 bases, and 14 bases separated the two germline ends. The CDR3: CASSGTWTSETQYF. CDR3 DNA sequence: TGTGCCAGCAGTGGGACGTGGACAAGTGAGACCCAGTACTTC.